This passage covers 3 T cell receptor beta chains from one sample sequenced in a study of blood T cells in healthy people across ages. Through a sample-barcoded 5' primer and a J-beta primer mix, a second PCR was run for roughly 7 to 12 cycles. From the 5' RACE reads, TCRdb called clonotypes with MiXCR, one entry per CDR3 protein. The repertoire has roughly 1,800,000 distinct CDR3 sequences, less than 50% of them found once; the top ten carry around 2.1%. The sample was blood. The receptor source for this set is a woman between 40 and 50 years old in good health.

The chain is built from TRBV12-3 or TRBV12-4 and TRBJ2-5; the match to TRBD1 covers 8 bases. V was clipped by 5 bases and J by 5 bases; unmatched bases: 10. This CDR3 region has 15 residues. The CDR3 sequence is CASSAGQASGETQYF. The CDR3 DNA follows: TGTGCCAGCAGTGCGGGACAGGCCTCGGGGGAGACCCAGTACTTC.

This chain joins TRBV28 and TRBJ1-2; D may be TRBD1 (5 bases). Germline CDR1 is MDHEN and CDR2 is SYDVKM. V gave up 8 bases and J gave up 5 bases, with 12 bases separating them. The CDR3 has 12 amino acids. CDR3 region: CASLAGHYGYTF. In DNA form, the CDR3 reads TGTGCCAGCCTCGCAGGGCATTATGGCTACACCTTC.

The rearrangement links TRBV5-1 to TRBJ2-4; no reliable D call. The tail of the sequence fits TRBJ2-7 better, so the J call may be wrong. The CDR3 is 14 amino acids. From germline, CDR1 is SGHRS and CDR2 YFSETQ. This CDR3 is CASSPRIGFNEQYF. The CDR3 region has the DNA TGCGCCAGCAGCCCGCGCATAGGGTTCAACGAGCAGTACTTC.